The clone carrying this T cell receptor beta chain qualifies as medium-sized. The antigen is undetermined. Looked up from germline, CDR1 is DFQATT and CDR2 is SNEGSKA (reference sequence). This CDR3 comprises 15 residues. With V trimmed by 0 bases and J by 2 bases, 5 bases remained unmatched. This sample stems from a study of neurological immune-mediated disorders. General study points: When grouped phylogenetically, the repertoires of 18 of the 34 multiple sclerosis patients fell together in one related-CDR3 cluster, which is a possible signature. Among expanded clones, no CDR3 amino acid sequences were shared across subjects, a pattern suggesting private repertoires in all groups.

As for the cDNA, it was generated by 5'RACE with 10-nucleotide random UMIs. Each sequencing run yielded over 160 million TCR-beta sequences from 15-18 subjects. TCRdb itself ran the 5' RACE reads through MiXCR, one entry per CDR3 protein. Counted here are roughly 50,000 distinct CDR3 sequences, roughly 4.4% occurring once; the ten biggest clones make up approximately 5.7%. The specimen sequenced was PBMCs. The chain recombines TRBV20-1 with TRBJ1-2; TRBD1 matches at 8 bases. The TCR sequence derives from a woman aged 60-75 years with multiple sclerosis. The CDR3, as DNA: TGCAGTGCTAGAGAACAGGGGGTCCTGAACTATGGCTACACCTTC. Protein sequence: CSAREQGVLNYGYTF.